These 9 T cell receptor beta chains were sequenced from one sample in a study of T cells in localized non-small cell lung cancer. Profiled with immunoSEQ multiplex PCR; TCRdb holds only in-frame clones, not every one. The sample records roughly 3,000 clones, around 26% being singletons. Sequencing used normal lung tissue next to the tumor, obtained before any cancer treatment. Every receptor here comes from a female donor older than 55 with stage I squamous cell lung carcinoma.

This clone was counted a few times. The chain joins TRBV28 to TRBJ2-7; D is undetermined. Trimming removed 7 bases at V and 0 bases at J, with 16 bases between. This CDR3 is built from 15 residues. CDR1 and CDR2 from the germline V gene are MDHEN and SYDVKM. CDR3 sequence: CASTPRGSSSYEQYF. The CDR3 DNA follows: TGTGCCAGCACCCCGAGAGGATCGAGCTCCTACGAGCAGTACTTC.

This clone was seen a few times. CDR3 protein: CASTMRQGNEAFF. For the CDR3, the DNA is TGTGCCAGCACCATGAGACAGGGGAATGAAGCTTTCTTT. This chain connects TRBV6-8 to TRBJ1-1, with 8 bases matching TRBD1. The CDR3 is 13 residues long. V shed 7 bases, J shed 7 bases, and the junction held 8 bases outside the gene matches. Germline-derived CDR1 and CDR2 are MNHGY and SAAAGT.

This clone turned up a few times. V is TRBV6-8 and J is TRBJ2-2, with a possible D match to TRBD1 (5 bases). Germline loops: CDR1 MNHGY, CDR2 SAAAGT. The CDR3 is 17 amino acids. With 1 base removed from V and 0 bases from J, the gap between germline ends came to 12 bases. For the CDR3, the DNA is TGTGCCAGCAGTTACTTCAGGGCCAGGACGAACACCGGGGAGCTGTTTTTT. Protein product: CASSYFRARTNTGELFF.

This clone was observed a handful of times. The chain recombines TRBV11-3 with TRBJ2-7; 10 bases align to TRBD1. The CDR3 is 14 residues long. Germline CDR1 and CDR2: SGHNT and YENEEA. V was pared by 3 bases and J by 3 bases, with 2 bases of the junction left unmatched. The CDR3 sequence is CASSFRTGGYEQYF. In nucleotides, the CDR3 is TGTGCCAGCAGCTTTAGGACAGGGGGCTACGAGCAGTACTTC.

This clone was counted between two and nine times. The chain combines TRBV28 with TRBJ2-1; 9 nucleotides match TRBD2. Germline V gene sequence: CDR1 MDHEN, CDR2 SYDVKM. This CDR3 has 15 amino acids. V shed 7 bases, J shed 4 bases, and the junction held 8 bases outside the gene matches. This CDR3 reads CASTAGGANYNEQFF. Here the CDR3 DNA reads TGTGCCAGCACCGCGGGGGGGGCTAATTACAATGAGCAGTTCTTC.

This clone was detected only a few times. The V call is TRBV5-1, the J call TRBJ1-2; 9 bases match TRBD1. Germline-derived CDR1 and CDR2 are SGHRS and YFSETQ. The CDR3 runs to 17 residues. Unmatched junction bases numbered 15, after V lost 3 bases and J lost 6 bases. CDR3 nucleotides: TGCGCCAGCAGCTCGGATTCGGGACAGGGTTACAAGGATGGCTACACCTTC. Protein product: CASSSDSGQGYKDGYTF.

V and J are TRBV9 and TRBJ2-2; possible D gene TRBD2, 5 bases. CDR3 size: 14 residues. Germline CDR1 is SGDLS and CDR2 is YYNGEE. V lost 4 bases, J lost 2 bases, and 9 bases lay in between. In DNA form, the CDR3 reads TGTGCCAGCAGCACTTGGACTAACACCGGGGAGCTGTTTTTT. Its translation: CASSTWTNTGELFF.

This chain joins TRBV4-1 and TRBJ2-7; 10 nucleotides match TRBD2. The CDR3 has 18 amino acids. Germline assignment: CDR1 MGHRA and CDR2 YSYEKL. J gave up 7 bases and V 1 base, and 16 bases lay outside the gene matches. The CDR3 region is CASSQGASGSRASPEQYF. DNA for the CDR3: TGCGCCAGCAGCCAAGGGGCTAGCGGGAGCCGAGCCTCCCCTGAGCAGTACTTC.

This clone was counted only a few times. V usage is TRBV9 and J usage is TRBJ1-2; 10 nucleotides align to TRBD1. This CDR3 has 15 amino acids. V shed 0 bases, J shed 6 bases, and the junction held 5 bases outside the gene matches. CDR1 SGDLS and CDR2 YYNGEE come from the germline V gene. CDR3 sequence: CASSVALGTGDGYTF. CDR3 bases: TGTGCCAGCAGCGTAGCATTGGGGACAGGGGATGGCTACACCTTC.